The 29 T cell receptor beta chains given below trace back to one sample, sequenced in a study of OX40 agonist ivuxolimab in advanced cancers. TCRdb's table, derived via immunoSEQ multiplex PCR, lists solely in-frame clones and lacks some. The sample shows tens of thousands of clones, 80% of them seen only once. The specimen was CD4+ or CD8+ T cells sorted from blood, collected in a trial of the OX40 agonist ivuxolimab. The receptor set was obtained from an adult with an advanced solid tumor such as melanoma, head and neck, liver or kidney cancer.

The chain is built from TRBV2 and TRBJ1-5; D possibly corresponds to TRBD1 (5 bases). The germline V gene has CDR1 SNHLY and CDR2 FYNNEI. Trimming left V 1 base short and J 0 bases short, with 10 bases between. The CDR3 runs to 16 residues. CDR3 amino acids: CASSEGGGPSNQPQHF. DNA of the CDR3: TGTGCCAGCAGTGAAGGGGGGGGACCTAGCAATCAGCCCCAGCATTTT. The full variable domain, rest sourced from reference TRBV2 and TRBJ1-5, is EPEVTQTPSHQVTQMGQEVILRCVPISNHLYFYWYRQILGQKVEFLVSFYNNEISEKSEIFDDQFSVERPDGSNFTLKIRSTKLEDSAMYFCASSEGGGPSNQPQHFGDGTRLSIL.

The V call is TRBV5-1, the J call TRBJ1-2; a weak D match, TRBD1 (6 bases). With 1 base removed from V and 8 bases from J, the gap between germline ends came to 12 bases. Germline CDR1 reads SGHRS; CDR2 reads YFSETQ. The CDR3 loop spans 13 amino acids. The CDR3 here is CASSLTGAAGYTF. DNA for the CDR3: TGCGCCAGCAGCTTGACGGGGGCGGCGGGCTACACCTTC.

This clone was found once. The chain recombines TRBV18 with TRBJ2-7; D possibly corresponds to TRBD2 (5 bases). The CDR3 is made up of 13 amino acids. Germline CDR1 reads KGHSH; CDR2 reads LQKENI. The V gene lost 1 base and the J gene lost 5 bases, with 9 bases spanning the gap. The CDR3, as DNA: TGTGCCAGCTCACCACGATGGGGAGACGAGCAGTACTTC. Translated: CASSPRWGDEQYF. The whole variable domain, remainder taken from reference TRBV18 and TRBJ2-7, is NAGVMQNPRHLVRRRGQEARLRCSPMKGHSHVYWYRQLPEEGLKFMVYLQKENIIDESGMPKERFSAEFPKEGPSILRIQQVVRGDSAAYFCASSPRWGDEQYFGPGTRLTVT.

The chain has TRBV2 and TRBJ2-4; D gene uncertain. The CDR3 runs 14 residues. CDR1 and CDR2 from the germline V gene are SNHLY and FYNNEI. Trimming removed 1 base at V and 1 base at J, with 5 bases between. The CDR3, as DNA: TGTGCCAGCAGTGAAGGTTTTGCCAAAAACATTCAGTACTTC. It specifies CASSEGFAKNIQYF.

This clone was detected only once. The chain couples TRBV2 to TRBJ2-5, with TRBD1 as a possible D gene (6 bases). Trimming removed 5 bases from V and 5 bases from J, with 12 bases in between. This CDR3 has 13 amino acids. Per germline, CDR1 SNHLY and CDR2 FYNNEI. The CDR3 region has the DNA TGTGCCAGCAGTTGGGAACAGGGCGAGACCCAGTACTTC. Protein: CASSWEQGETQYF.

This chain links TRBV6-5 with TRBJ1-1; D gene uncertain. This CDR3 spans 13 amino acids. Trimming took 0 bases from V and 6 from J, leaving 8 bases between them. Germline CDR1 and CDR2: MNHEY and SVGAGI. The CDR3 region has the DNA TGTGCCAGCAGTTACTCGGCAGTTTCTGAAGCTTTCTTT. It encodes CASSYSAVSEAFF.

This clone showed up just a few times. This specimen includes other DNA sequences encoding the same CDR3. The V gene is TRBV7-9, the J gene TRBJ1-5; unclear D gene. The CDR3 length is 14 residues. Germline CDR1 is SEHNR and CDR2 is FQNEAQ (reference sequence). The V gene lost 0 bases and the J gene lost 6 bases, with 9 bases spanning the gap. The CDR3 spells CASSLATASQPQHF. DNA for the CDR3: TGTGCCAGCAGCTTAGCGACGGCGAGTCAGCCCCAGCATTTT. The full variable domain, in which reference TRBV7-9 and TRBJ1-5 provide the parts outside the CDR3, is DTGVSQNPRHKITKRGQNVTFRCDPISEHNRLYWYRQTLGQGPEFLTYFQNEAQLEKSRLLSDRFSAERPKGSFSTLEIQRTEQGDSAMYLCASSLATASQPQHFGDGTRLSIL.

This clone has more than one count but fewer than ten. V usage is TRBV14 and J usage is TRBJ2-3, with D unresolved. Trimming took 4 bases from V and 2 from J, leaving 4 bases between them. Germline CDR1 reads SGHDN; CDR2 reads FVKESK. The CDR3 has 12 residues. The CDR3 spells CASSPFTDTQYF. DNA of the CDR3: TGTGCCAGCAGCCCTTTCACAGATACGCAGTATTTT.

The V and J genes are TRBV4-1 and TRBJ1-2; maybe TRBD1 (6 bases). Germline-derived CDR1 and CDR2 are MGHRA and YSYEKL. The CDR3 totals 15 residues. Trimming shortened V by 0 bases and J by 2 bases, and 10 bases separated the two germline ends. CDR3 DNA: TGCGCCAGCAGCCAAGATTGGGGGCTAAACTATGGCTACACCTTC. Protein sequence: CASSQDWGLNYGYTF.

This clone was found once. This chain uses TRBV6-1 with TRBJ2-1, with 15 nucleotides matching TRBD2. The CDR3 extends over 19 amino acids. V lost 2 bases, J lost 8 bases, and 13 bases stayed unmatched. CDR1 is MNHNS and CDR2 is SASEGT in the germline V gene. The CDR3 sequence is CASSEMGLAGGNPVDEQFF. DNA of the CDR3: TGTGCCAGCAGTGAAATGGGACTAGCGGGAGGCAACCCTGTCGATGAGCAGTTCTTC.

CDR3 sequence (DNA): TGTGCCAGCAGCTTAGCGCTTCCACCCCTCCACTTT. Translated, it gives CASSLALPPLHF. V is TRBV7-2 and J is TRBJ1-6; D not resolved. CDR3 size: 12 residues. Per the germline V gene, CDR1 is SGHTA and CDR2 is FQGNSA. V was shortened by 0 bases and J by 11 bases, with 5 bases between the two germline ends.

V usage is TRBV29-1 and J usage is TRBJ2-7; possibly TRBD1 for D (6 bases). CDR1 and CDR2 (germline): SQVTM, ANQGSEA. V lost 4 bases, J lost 4 bases, and 8 bases lay in between. CDR3 length equals 11 residues. The CDR3 loop reads CSVVRGYEQYF. The CDR3 bases are TGCAGCGTTGTTAGGGGGTACGAGCAGTACTTC.

This chain joins TRBV28 and TRBJ1-1; the D gene is possibly TRBD1 (6 bases). The CDR3 length is 14 residues. In germline, CDR1 is MDHEN, CDR2 SYDVKM. The V end was cut by 8 bases, the J end by 1 base, with 14 bases between. The CDR3 region has the DNA TGTGCCAGCCTTTCAGGGGCGACGAACACTGAAGCTTTCTTT. This encodes CASLSGATNTEAFF.

This clone was observed a few times. This chain connects TRBV19 to TRBJ1-2; TRBD1 matches at 10 bases. The CDR3 has 14 residues. Germline V gene data show CDR1 as LNHDA and CDR2 as SQIVND (reference sequence). J gave up 7 bases and V 6 bases, and 8 bases lay outside the gene matches. The CDR3 nucleotides read TGTGCCAGTAGCCCTGACAGGGGGCGAGGTGGCTACACCTTC. It specifies CASSPDRGRGGYTF. Filled out from reference TRBV19 and TRBJ1-2, the complete variable domain reads DGGITQSPKYLFRKEGQNVTLSCEQNLNHDAMYWYRQDPGQGLRLIYYSQIVNDFQKGDIAEGYSVSREKKESFPLTVTSAQKNPTAFYLCASSPDRGRGGYTFGSGTRLTVV.

This clone was observed a single time. The sample contains more than one DNA sequence encoding this CDR3. This chain connects TRBV28 to TRBJ1-1; weak D call: TRBD1 (6 bases). The CDR3 runs to 14 residues. The V end was cut by 2 bases, the J end by 2 bases, with 9 bases between. In germline, CDR1 is MDHEN, CDR2 SYDVKM. In DNA, the CDR3 is TGTGCCAGCAGTTTAGGTGGGGGCAACACTGAAGCTTTCTTT. Amino acids: CASSLGGGNTEAFF.

The J gene is TRBJ2-7, the V gene TRBV5-1; D is tentatively TRBD1 or TRBD2 (5 bases each). This CDR3 has 12 amino acids. V gave up 3 bases and J gave up 5 bases, with 9 bases separating them. Germline V gene sequence: CDR1 SGHRS, CDR2 YFSETQ. CDR3 nucleotides: TGCGCCAGCAGCTCGGGGCTGGACGAGCAGTACTTC. It codes for CASSSGLDEQYF.

V is TRBV30 and J is TRBJ2-7; 10 bases line up with TRBD2. Trimming removed 5 bases from V and 2 bases from J; junction bases left unmatched: 9. Per germline, CDR1 GTSNPN and CDR2 SVGIG (reference sequence). The length of the CDR3 is 15 residues. The CDR3 nucleotides are TGTGCCTGGCGATGGGCCACTAGCGGGGCCTACGAGCAGTACTTC. Amino acid sequence: CAWRWATSGAYEQYF. The full variable domain, rest sourced from reference TRBV30 and TRBJ2-7, is SQTIHQWPATLVQPVGSPLSLECTVEGTSNPNLYWYRQAAGRGLQLLFYSVGIGQISSEVPQNLSASRPQDRQFILSSKKLLLSDSGFYLCAWRWATSGAYEQYFGPGTRLTVT.

The chain recombines TRBV6-1 with TRBJ2-4; D ambiguous. Looked up from germline, CDR1 is MNHNS and CDR2 is SASEGT. The CDR3 is 15 amino acids. Trimming removed 1 base from V and 3 bases from J, with 10 bases in between. The chain's CDR3 is CASSEVGSVKNIQYF. In DNA, the CDR3 is TGTGCCAGCAGTGAAGTCGGATCCGTCAAAAACATTCAGTACTTC.

The V gene is TRBV10-1, the J gene TRBJ2-7; 8 bases align to TRBD2. Germline V gene lookup returns CDR1 WNHNN and CDR2 SYGVQD (reference sequence). The CDR3 spans 19 residues. V lost 8 bases and J lost 0; bases outside the gene matches: 21. In DNA form, the CDR3 reads TGCGCCAGCGGCCCCCAGCGAGGGTGGAAGCGGGAGTGCTCCTACGAGCAGTACTTC. Amino acid sequence: CASGPQRGWKRECSYEQYF.

This sequence joins TRBV29-1 and TRBJ1-1, with D possibly TRBD1 on 6 matching bases. Trimming cost V 4 bases and J 9 bases, with 12 bases left between them. This CDR3 comprises 11 residues. The V gene's germline CDR1 is SQVTM and CDR2 ANQGSEA. The DNA of the CDR3 is TGCAGCGTTGCGGACAGTCGCCAAGCTTTCTTT. Protein: CSVADSRQAFF. Based on the CDR3 plus reference TRBV29-1 and TRBJ1-1, the full variable domain is SAVISQKPSRDICQRGTSLTIQCQVDSQVTMMFWYRQQPGQSLTLIATANQGSEATYESGFVIDKFPISRPNLTFSTLTVSNMSPEDSSIYLCSVADSRQAFFGQGTRLTVV.

This clone occurred once. The chain links TRBV6-1 to TRBJ2-3, with D perhaps being TRBD1 or TRBD2 (5 bases each). This CDR3 has 13 residues. Trimming shortened V by 11 bases and J by 2 bases, and 14 bases separated the two germline ends. The germline V gene has CDR1 MNHNS and CDR2 SASEGT. The CDR3 DNA follows: TGTGCCCGGGGCTCTGATTTCACAGATACGCAGTATTTT. It translates to CARGSDFTDTQYF.

The V gene is TRBV6-6, the J gene TRBJ1-1; D is ambiguous. The CDR3 runs 14 residues. With 11 bases removed from V and 1 base from J, the gap between germline ends came to 17 bases. Germline CDR1 reads MNHNY; CDR2 reads SVGAGI (reference sequence). CDR3 coding DNA: TGTGCCGCGGTTGGGGTTCAAAGGAACACTGAAGCTTTCTTT. Translation gives CAAVGVQRNTEAFF.

This clone was detected only a few times. The chain employs TRBV6-7 and TRBJ1-5; 9 nucleotides align to TRBD1. TRBV6-7 is annotated as an ORF whose role is uncertain. The CDR3 length is 18 residues. J was trimmed by 0 bases and V by 6 bases; bases with no gene match: 12. The CDR3 here is CASSRGRTGVHSNQPQHF. DNA of the CDR3: TGTGCCAGCAGCCGCGGCAGGACAGGGGTGCATAGCAATCAGCCCCAGCATTTT.

This clone showed up just once. J is TRBJ1-4 and V is TRBV5-1, with TRBD1 as a possible D gene (6 bases). The CDR3 has 15 residues. V lost 0 bases to trimming and J lost 7 bases, with 13 bases between them. The germline V gene has CDR1 SGHRS and CDR2 YFSETQ. The CDR3 DNA follows: TGCGCCAGCAGCTTGGGAACAGGGTCGGGTGAAAAACTGTTTTTT. Amino acids: CASSLGTGSGEKLFF. Based on the CDR3 plus reference TRBV5-1 and TRBJ1-4, the full variable domain is KAGVTQTPRYLIKTRGQQVTLSCSPISGHRSVSWYQQTPGQGLQFLFEYFSETQRNKGNFPGRFSGRQFSNSRSEMNVSTLELGDSALYLCASSLGTGSGEKLFFGSGTQLSVL.

This clone occurred a few times. The chain links TRBV6-1 to TRBJ1-1; D gene ambiguous. CDR3 length equals 12 residues. V lost 8 bases, J lost 4 bases, and 11 bases lay in between. Germline loops: CDR1 MNHNS, CDR2 SASEGT. CDR3 residues: CASARATTEAFF. DNA of the CDR3: TGTGCCAGCGCTAGGGCGACCACTGAAGCTTTCTTT.

The chain has TRBV2 and TRBJ2-7; 7 nucleotides agree with TRBD1. V was pared by 1 base and J by 2 bases, with 5 bases of the junction left unmatched. This CDR3 region has 15 residues. The germline V gene has CDR1 SNHLY and CDR2 FYNNEI. The CDR3 sequence is CASSEGTGVTYEQYF. CDR3 DNA: TGTGCCAGCAGTGAAGGGACAGGCGTTACCTACGAGCAGTACTTC. Filled out from reference TRBV2 and TRBJ2-7, the complete variable domain reads EPEVTQTPSHQVTQMGQEVILRCVPISNHLYFYWYRQILGQKVEFLVSFYNNEISEKSEIFDDQFSVERPDGSNFTLKIRSTKLEDSAMYFCASSEGTGVTYEQYFGPGTRLTVT.

The chain combines TRBV7-2 with TRBJ2-4; 14 bases are a match to TRBD2. Germline CDR1 and CDR2: SGHTA and FQGNSA. The CDR3 loop spans 18 amino acids. The junction had 8 bases not matched to a gene; V was cut back by 6 bases and J by 1 base. This CDR3 is CASSPRLAGGGAKNIQYF. The CDR3 DNA is TGTGCCAGCAGTCCTCGACTAGCGGGAGGGGGGGCCAAAAACATTCAGTACTTC. The variable domain in full, completed from reference TRBV7-2 and TRBJ2-4, reads GAGVSQSPSNKVTEKGKDVELRCDPISGHTALYWYRQSLGQGLEFLIYFQGNSAPDKSGLPSDRFSAERTGGSVSTLTIQRTQQEDSAVYLCASSPRLAGGGAKNIQYFGAGTRLSVL.

The chain couples TRBV2 to TRBJ2-7; maybe TRBD1 (6 bases). Trimming cost V 1 base and J 3 bases, with 10 bases left between them. Germline-derived CDR1 and CDR2 are SNHLY and FYNNEI. The CDR3 runs 14 residues. CDR3 region: CASSEGIGGYEQYF. Here the CDR3 DNA reads TGTGCCAGCAGTGAAGGTATAGGGGGCTACGAGCAGTACTTC.

The chain links TRBV6-1 to TRBJ2-7, with D tentatively TRBD2 (5 bases). CDR3 length: 14 amino acids. V lost 2 bases and J 5 bases, leaving 13 bases between the germline ends. CDR1 and CDR2 from the germline V gene are MNHNS and SASEGT. CDR3 sequence (DNA): TGTGCCAGCAGTGAACTGAGGGTTATAGACGAGCAGTACTTC. This translates into CASSELRVIDEQYF.